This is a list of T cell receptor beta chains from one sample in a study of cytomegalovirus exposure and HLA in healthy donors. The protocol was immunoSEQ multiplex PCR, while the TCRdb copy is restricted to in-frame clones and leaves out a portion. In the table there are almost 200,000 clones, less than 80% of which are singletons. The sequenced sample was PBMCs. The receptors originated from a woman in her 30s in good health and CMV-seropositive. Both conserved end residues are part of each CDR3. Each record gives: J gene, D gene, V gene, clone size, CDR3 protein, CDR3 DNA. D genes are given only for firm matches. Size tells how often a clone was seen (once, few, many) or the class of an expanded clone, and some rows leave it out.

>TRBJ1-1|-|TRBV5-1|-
CASTHNTVLNTEAFF
TGCGCCAGCACACATAATACCGTCTTGAACACTGAAGCTTTCTTT
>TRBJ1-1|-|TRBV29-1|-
CSVERTEAFF
TGCAGCGTTGAGAGAACTGAAGCTTTCTTT
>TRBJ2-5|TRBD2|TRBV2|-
CASSDPGRGQETQYF
TGTGCCAGCAGTGATCCGGGGAGGGGCCAAGAGACCCAGTACTTC
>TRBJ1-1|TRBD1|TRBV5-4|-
CASSETPGQGTFF
TGTGCCAGCAGCGAAACCCCCGGACAGGGAACTTTCTTT
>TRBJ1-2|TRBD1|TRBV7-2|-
CASSRTGVGAYGYTF
TGTGCCAGCAGCCGGACAGGGGTGGGGGCATATGGCTACACCTTC
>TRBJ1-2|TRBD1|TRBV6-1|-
CASSAGPGTGGDGYTF
TGTGCCAGCAGTGCGGGCCCCGGGACAGGGGGCGATGGCTACACCTTC
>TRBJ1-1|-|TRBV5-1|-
CASSLQGFTEAFF
TGCGCCAGCAGCTTACAGGGTTTCACTGAAGCTTTCTTT
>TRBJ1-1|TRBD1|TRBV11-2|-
CASSPMTGLSGTEAFF
TGTGCCAGCAGCCCGATGACAGGGTTAAGCGGAACTGAAGCTTTCTTT
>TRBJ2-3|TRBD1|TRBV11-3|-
CASSPRRQGAGDTQYF
TGTGCCAGCAGCCCACGAAGACAGGGGGCTGGAGATACGCAGTATTTT
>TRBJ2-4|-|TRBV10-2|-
CASSWADLAKNIQYF
TGCGCCAGCAGTTGGGCCGACCTAGCCAAAAACATTCAGTACTTC
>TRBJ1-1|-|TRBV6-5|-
CASSYEGRAEAFF
TGTGCCAGCAGTTACGAAGGGAGGGCTGAAGCTTTCTTT
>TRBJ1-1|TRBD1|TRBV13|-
CASSLGLQTGANTEAFF
TGTGCCAGCAGCTTAGGCCTTCAGACAGGGGCGAACACTGAAGCTTTCTTT
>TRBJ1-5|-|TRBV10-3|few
CAISERTEDQPQHF
TGTGCCATCAGTGAGCGGACAGAGGATCAGCCCCAGCATTTT
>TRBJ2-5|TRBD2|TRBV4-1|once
CASSPRPSGRAVQETQYF
TGCGCCAGCAGCCCCAGGCCTAGCGGGAGGGCCGTACAAGAGACCCAGTACTTC
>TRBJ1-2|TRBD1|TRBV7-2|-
CASSYYSGGGIGYTF
TGTGCCAGCAGCTACTACTCAGGGGGCGGTATTGGCTACACCTTC
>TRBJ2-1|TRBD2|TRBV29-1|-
CSVLAGGNEQFF
TGCAGCGTTCTGGCGGGAGGGAATGAGCAGTTCTTC
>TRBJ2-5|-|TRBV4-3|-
CASSQDLGGQETQYF
TGCGCCAGCAGCCAAGACTTAGGAGGACAAGAGACCCAGTACTTC
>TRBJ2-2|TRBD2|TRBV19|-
CASSIIAGDIGELFF
TGTGCCAGTAGTATAATAGCGGGAGATATCGGGGAGCTGTTTTTT
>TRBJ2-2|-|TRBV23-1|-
CASSQDAGTGELFF
TGCGCCAGCAGTCAGGATGCGGGCACCGGGGAGCTGTTTTTT
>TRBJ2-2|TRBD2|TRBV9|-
CASSGGAGGSGELFF
TGTGCCAGCAGCGGGGGAGCGGGGGGGTCCGGGGAGCTGTTTTTT
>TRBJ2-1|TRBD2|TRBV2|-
CASLRGLGHEQFF
TGTGCCAGCCTGAGGGGACTAGGGCATGAGCAGTTCTTC
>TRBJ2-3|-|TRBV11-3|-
CASSFLFTDTQYF
TGTGCCAGCAGCTTTCTTTTCACAGATACGCAGTATTTT
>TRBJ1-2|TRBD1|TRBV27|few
CASSLSPDRAGGYTF
TGTGCCAGCAGTTTATCCCCCGACAGGGCGGGGGGCTACACCTTC
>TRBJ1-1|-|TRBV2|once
CASGLDRNTEAFF
TGTGCCAGCGGTTTAGACAGGAACACTGAAGCTTTCTTT
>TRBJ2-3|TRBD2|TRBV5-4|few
CASSLGLAVFTDTQYF
TGTGCCAGCAGCTTGGGACTAGCGGTCTTCACAGATACGCAGTATTTT
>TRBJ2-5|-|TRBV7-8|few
CASSLDYQETQYF
TGTGCCAGCAGCTTGGACTACCAAGAGACCCAGTACTTC
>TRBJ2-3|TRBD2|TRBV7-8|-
CASSKGASGRADTQYF
TGTGCCAGCAGCAAAGGGGCTAGCGGGAGGGCAGATACGCAGTATTTT
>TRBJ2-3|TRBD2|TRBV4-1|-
CASSQLPTSGGATDTQYF
TGCGCCAGCAGCCAGCTCCCGACTAGCGGGGGGGCCACAGATACGCAGTATTTT
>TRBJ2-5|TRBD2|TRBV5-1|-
CASSRDGGAETQYF
TGCGCCAGCAGCAGGGACGGGGGGGCAGAGACCCAGTACTTC
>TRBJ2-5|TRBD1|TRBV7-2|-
CASSLDRGRETQYF
TGTGCCAGCAGCTTAGACAGGGGGCGGGAGACCCAGTACTTC
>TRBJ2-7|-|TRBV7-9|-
CASSSSIISYEQYF
TGTGCCAGCAGCTCCAGTATAATATCCTACGAGCAGTACTTC
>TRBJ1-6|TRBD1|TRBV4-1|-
CASSRQGENSPLHF
TGCGCCAGCAGCCGACAGGGCGAGAATTCACCCCTCCACTTT
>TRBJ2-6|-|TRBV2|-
CASSSSSLWPPGANVLTF
TGTGCCAGCAGTTCATCGTCCTTATGGCCCCCTGGGGCCAACGTCCTGACTTTC
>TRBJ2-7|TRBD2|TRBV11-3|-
CASSSKREYYEQYF
TGTGCCAGCAGCTCCAAGCGGGAGTATTACGAGCAGTACTTC
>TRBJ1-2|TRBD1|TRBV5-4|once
CASSLGGGARYGYTF
TGTGCCAGCAGCTTGGGAGGGGGCGCGAGGTATGGCTACACCTTC
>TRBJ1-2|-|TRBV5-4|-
CASSRQSNYGYTF
TGTGCCAGCAGCCGACAGAGTAACTATGGCTACACCTTC
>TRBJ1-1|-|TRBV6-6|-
CASSYRGNKVTEAFF
TGTGCCAGCAGTTACCGGGGGAATAAGGTCACTGAAGCTTTCTTT
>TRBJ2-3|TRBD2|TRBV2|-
CASTLAERTDTQYF
TGTGCCAGCACGCTAGCGGAACGCACAGATACGCAGTATTTT
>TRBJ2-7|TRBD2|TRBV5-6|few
CASSWWTSGSYEQYF
TGTGCCAGCAGCTGGTGGACTAGCGGGAGCTACGAGCAGTACTTC
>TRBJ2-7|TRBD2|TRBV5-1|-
CASSDTGGINEQYF
TGCGCCAGCAGCGATACGGGGGGTATTAACGAGCAGTACTTC
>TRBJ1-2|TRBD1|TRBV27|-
CASSIQGDYGYTF
TGTGCCAGCAGTATCCAGGGGGACTATGGCTACACCTTC
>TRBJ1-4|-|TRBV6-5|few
CASSYTGSNEKLFF
TGTGCCAGCAGTTACACAGGGAGTAATGAAAAACTGTTTTTT
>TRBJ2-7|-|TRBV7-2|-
CASSLTRGLSYEQYF
TGTGCCAGCAGCCTTACGAGAGGTCTTTCCTACGAGCAGTACTTC
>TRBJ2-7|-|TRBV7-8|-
CASSSPGHQYEQYF
TGTGCCAGCAGCTCCCCGGGACACCAATACGAGCAGTACTTC
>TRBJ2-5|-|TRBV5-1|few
CASSLGQGFRAETQYF
TGCGCCAGCAGCTTGGGGCAGGGGTTTCGCGCAGAGACCCAGTACTTC
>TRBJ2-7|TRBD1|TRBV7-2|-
CASTNRTGLYEQYF
TGTGCCAGCACCAACCGGACAGGTCTTTACGAGCAGTACTTC
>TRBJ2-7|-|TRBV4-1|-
CASSQVADSYEQYF
TGCGCCAGCAGCCAAGTTGCGGACTCCTACGAGCAGTACTTC
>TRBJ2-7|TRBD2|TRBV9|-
CASNPASGGGEQYF
TGTGCCAGCAACCCGGCTAGCGGGGGGGGCGAGCAGTACTTC
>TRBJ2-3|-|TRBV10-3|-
CAISARRGAGTDTQYF
TGTGCCATCAGTGCCCGCAGGGGAGCGGGCACAGATACGCAGTATTTT
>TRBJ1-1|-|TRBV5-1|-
CASRNRIMNTEAFF
TGCGCCAGCCGAAACAGGATCATGAACACTGAAGCTTTCTTT
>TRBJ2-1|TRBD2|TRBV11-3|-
CASSRIYGGGPANEQFF
TGTGCCAGCAGCCGGATCTACGGGGGAGGGCCAGCCAATGAGCAGTTCTTC
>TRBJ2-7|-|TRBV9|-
CASSVEGQAYEQYF
TGTGCCAGCAGCGTAGAGGGACAAGCCTACGAGCAGTACTTC
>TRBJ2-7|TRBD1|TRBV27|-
CASSDRDSNYEQYF
TGTGCCAGCAGTGACCGGGACAGCAACTACGAGCAGTACTTC
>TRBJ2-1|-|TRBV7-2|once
CASSLRGEYNEQFF
TGTGCCAGCAGCTTACGCGGGGAGTACAATGAGCAGTTCTTC
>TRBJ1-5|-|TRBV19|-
CASRRREIYQPQHF
TGTGCCAGTCGGCGGAGGGAAATTTATCAGCCCCAGCATTTT
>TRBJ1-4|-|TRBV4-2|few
CASSQEETAGHEKLFF
TGTGCCAGCAGCCAAGAAGAAACAGCAGGGCATGAAAAACTGTTTTTT